The clone carrying this T cell receptor beta chain showed up just a few times. Its antigen is currently unknown. The entry originates in a study of beta chain features in type 1 diabetes. Expressed TCRB transcripts got sequenced, as all isolated RNA was reverse transcribed. Generated by immunoSEQ multiplex PCR, the TCRdb table keeps only in-frame clones and is missing some. This table holds roughly 340,000 clones, about 13% found once. Germline V gene data show CDR1 as SGHNT and CDR2 as YYREEE (reference sequence). With V trimmed by 3 bases and J by 0 bases, 2 bases remained unmatched. The CDR3 consists of 14 residues. Whole-study findings and limits: Type 1 diabetes patients had moderately but significantly shorter TCRB CDR3s in all four CD4+ subsets. HLA effects on TCRB rearrangement stayed unresolved here.

This chain links TRBV5-4 with TRBJ1-1, with 7 bases fitting TRBD1. The specimen was naive CD4+ T cells from blood. The source is a woman aged 18-30 years with type 1 diabetes. CDR3 protein: CASSSQGMNTEAFF. The CDR3 nucleotides are TGTGCCAGCAGCTCACAGGGGATGAACACTGAAGCTTTCTTT.